One and the same sample provided the 9 T cell receptor beta chains below, sequenced in a study of OX40 agonist ivuxolimab in advanced cancers. The data were produced by immunoSEQ multiplex PCR, yet TCRdb's version contains in-frame clones alone and is incomplete. The sample gives around 58,000 clones, around 89% of which show up once; about 1.4% is in the top ten. Specimen: CD4+ or CD8+ T cells sorted from blood, collected in a trial of the OX40 agonist ivuxolimab. The receptors come from an adult with an advanced solid tumor such as melanoma, head and neck, liver or kidney cancer.

This chain joins TRBV19 and TRBJ2-1, with no clear D. Trimming pared 6 bases from V and 5 bases from J, leaving 17 bases between. CDR1 is LNHDA, CDR2 SQIVND, per germline (reference sequence). This CDR3 contains 15 residues. The CDR3, as DNA: TGTGCCAGTAGGGACGCCCGGCGCCCTAACAATGAGCAGTTCTTC. This encodes CASRDARRPNNEQFF.

The rearrangement joins TRBV7-6 to TRBJ2-7; TRBD2 is a possible D gene (5 bases). The CDR3 runs 12 residues. Germline V gene sequence: CDR1 SGHVS, CDR2 FNYEAQ. V shed 4 bases and J shed 9 bases, with 13 bases lying between them. CDR3 bases: TGTGCCAGCAGCTCACCGGGGAACGGGCAGTACTTC. Residues: CASSSPGNGQYF.

The gene calls are TRBV19 and TRBJ2-7; 7 bases align to TRBD2. CDR1 is LNHDA and CDR2 is SQIVND in the germline V gene (reference sequence). There are 17 residues in the CDR3. The V gene end was trimmed by 2 bases and the J gene end by 2 bases; junction bases not matched to a gene: 12. DNA for the CDR3: TGTGCCAGTAGTATAACTCTTAGCGGGCGGAGGGCCTACGAGCAGTACTTC. Translated, it gives CASSITLSGRRAYEQYF.

V and J are TRBV5-1 and TRBJ2-1; no definite D call. Germline values: CDR1 SGHRS, CDR2 YFSETQ. V was clipped by 2 bases and J by 0 bases, with 3 bases between them. This CDR3 is 13 amino acids long. The CDR3 nucleotides read TGCGCCAGCAGCTTCGCCTCCTACAATGAGCAGTTCTTC. It specifies CASSFASYNEQFF.

The chain has TRBV28 and TRBJ1-5; unclear D gene. The V end was cut by 2 bases, the J end by 5 bases, with 10 bases between. This CDR3 contains 14 residues. Germline values: CDR1 MDHEN, CDR2 SYDVKM. The CDR3 DNA reads TGTGCCAGCAGTTTAGTCAGGTCGGATCAGCCCCAGCATTTT. It encodes CASSLVRSDQPQHF. Looking up the rest from reference TRBV28 and TRBJ1-5 gives the full variable domain: DVKVTQSSRYLVKRTGEKVFLECVQDMDHENMFWYRQDPGLGLRLIYFSYDVKMKEKGDIPEGYSVSREKKERFSLILESASTNQTSMYLCASSLVRSDQPQHFGDGTRLSIL.

This clone was seen a handful of times. The chain is built from TRBV4-1 and TRBJ2-2, with 10 bases identical to TRBD2. J lost 7 bases, V lost 6 bases, and 14 bases had no gene match. Germline CDR1 is MGHRA and CDR2 is YSYEKL. The CDR3 is 17 residues long. The DNA for the CDR3 is TGCGCCAGCAGTTATAGCCCACTAGCGGGAAGGGGCGGGGAGCTGTTTTTT. Translated: CASSYSPLAGRGGELFF.

The chain is built from TRBV5-1 and TRBJ2-1; 10 bases fit TRBD1. This CDR3 spans 17 amino acids. J gave up 5 bases and V 0 bases, and 8 bases lay outside the gene matches. Germline CDR1 reads SGHRS; CDR2 reads YFSETQ. The DNA of the CDR3 is TGCGCCAGCAGCTTGGCCTCCGGGACAGGGGCAAACAATGAGCAGTTCTTC. Its protein is CASSLASGTGANNEQFF. The full variable domain, its missing parts supplied by reference TRBV5-1 and TRBJ2-1, is KAGVTQTPRYLIKTRGQQVTLSCSPISGHRSVSWYQQTPGQGLQFLFEYFSETQRNKGNFPGRFSGRQFSNSRSEMNVSTLELGDSALYLCASSLASGTGANNEQFFGPGTRLTVL.

The chain joins TRBV5-1 to TRBJ2-7, with 7 nucleotides matching TRBD1. Germline V lookup: CDR1 SGHRS, CDR2 YFSETQ. V gave up 0 bases and J gave up 4 bases; unmatched junction bases: 4. The CDR3 length is 14 residues. The CDR3 DNA reads TGCGCCAGCAGCTTGGCGGGGACAGATTACGAGCAGTACTTC. Protein product: CASSLAGTDYEQYF.

V and J are TRBV11-1 and TRBJ2-1, with 7 bases aligning to TRBD1. The CDR3 extends over 15 amino acids. Germline CDR1 SGHAT, CDR2 FQDESV (reference sequence). Trimming took 5 bases from V and 8 from J; bases not matched to a gene: 12. CDR3 DNA sequence: TGTGCCAGCAGCACCCGACTAAGGGGGCGGGATGAGCAGTTCTTC. Translated, it gives CASSTRLRGRDEQFF.